One and the same sample provided the 3 T cell receptor beta chains below, sequenced in a study of OX40 agonist ivuxolimab in advanced cancers. The protocol was immunoSEQ multiplex PCR, while the TCRdb copy is restricted to in-frame clones and leaves out a portion. The data hold some 68,000 clones, with roughly four fifths observed a single time. The input for sequencing was CD4+ or CD8+ T cells sorted from blood, taken in a trial of the OX40 agonist ivuxolimab. The source is an adult with an advanced solid tumor such as melanoma, head and neck, liver or kidney cancer.

The chain joins TRBV10-3 to TRBJ2-3; D unclear. The CDR3 runs to 11 residues. Germline loops: CDR1 ENHRY, CDR2 SYGVKD. Trimming cost V 6 bases and J 6 bases, with 7 bases left between them. The CDR3 DNA is TGTGCCATCAGACTGGGGGATACGCAGTATTTT. Protein: CAIRLGDTQYF.

This sequence joins TRBV28 and TRBJ2-5; the D gene is possibly TRBD2 (5 bases). The germline gives CDR1 MDHEN, CDR2 SYDVKM. This CDR3 contains 13 residues. V shed 3 bases and J shed 12 bases, with 17 bases lying between them. This CDR3 reads CASSFRGSGKEYF. The CDR3 nucleotides are TGTGCCAGCAGTTTCCGCGGCTCGGGGAAGGAGTACTTC.

This clone was counted a few times. This chain uses TRBV6-5 with TRBJ2-7; TRBD1 matches 11 bases. J was trimmed by 4 bases and V by 4 bases; bases with no gene match: 9. CDR1 MNHEY and CDR2 SVGAGI come from the germline V gene. The CDR3 has 16 residues. CDR3 loop: CASSSPDRGRRYEQYF. In DNA form, the CDR3 reads TGTGCCAGCAGTTCCCCGGACAGGGGGCGCAGGTACGAGCAGTACTTC.